The source of this T cell receptor (beta chain) is a study of CD8 T cells in ankylosing spondylitis. Findings and limits, study-wide: Disease-associated clonotypes exhibited CD8+ identity and were relatively infrequent in peripheral blood. In the blood and synovial fluid of reactive arthritis, some motif variants had been previously reported. What seemed typical of ankylosing spondylitis blood was a TCR beta motif built from roughly 8 highly homologous variants. Matched ankylosing spondylitis synovial fluid reportedly contained a significantly enriched population of disease-linked clones.

Making use of molecular barcodes, quantitative 5'-RACE generated TCR beta libraries. TCRdb passed the 5' RACE reads through MiXCR, listing each CDR3 protein once. This sample carries fewer than 550,000 distinct CDR3 sequences, over 4% of them seen once, and the ten largest clones take around 3.5%. This CDR3 spans 16 amino acids. Deletions cut 0 bases from V and 5 bases from J, with 20 bases between. Germline V gives CDR1 DFQATT, CDR2 SNEGSKA (reference sequence). This clonotype was found a few times. Its matching antigen is unknown. This clonotype originated in a male donor with ankylosing spondylitis. Sequences were obtained from blood, either unsorted or a sorted T cell fraction (not recorded which). This chain connects TRBV20-1 to TRBJ2-7; D assignment may be TRBD1 or TRBD2 (6 bases each). The CDR3 DNA is TGCAGTGCTAGAGACCGACAGGCGGGAAGTAGCAACGAGCAGTACTTC. Protein product: CSARDRQAGSSNEQYF.